A single sample is the source of the 32 T cell receptor beta chains below, sequenced in a study of tissue T cells after allogeneic stem cell transplantation. The time point here: mouse harvest day 7 after allogeneic transplant. Tail vein injection delivered 10^7 T-cell-depleted bone marrow cells and 10^6 splenic CD5+ T cells. Method: immunoSEQ multiplex PCR; TCRdb's copy keeps in-frame clones and lacks some. Here the sample spans roughly 8,100 clones, approximately 52% being singletons. Sequencing used lymph node tissue. These receptors were obtained from a female BALB/c mouse given C57BL/6 T cells with graft-versus-host disease after an allogeneic hematopoietic cell transplant.

On this clone itself: Gene names denote mouse genes. The CDR3 goes on 1 residue after the read ends, and that part is filled in from the germline J gene. The chain couples TRBV31 to TRBJ1-6; perhaps TRBD1 as D (6 bases). TRBJ1-6 is designated an ORF whose function remains uncertain. CDR1 and CDR2 (germline): GKSSPN, SITVG. V lost 0 bases and J lost 7, with 13 bases in between. The CDR3 is 15 amino acids. The CDR3 DNA, read in part, is TGTGCCTGGAGTCTAGCGGGGGCAGGGAATTCGCCCCTCTAC. This gives the protein CAWSLAGAGNSPLY. The CDR3, in full, reads CAWSLAGAGNSPLYF.

A remark on this clone: Mouse germline and gene names are used. The read ends 1 residue shy of where the CDR3 ends; the end is completed using the germline J gene. The genes are TRBV26 and TRBJ1-6, with D perhaps matching TRBD1 (6 bases). TRBJ1-6 is designated an ORF whose function remains uncertain. CDR1 KGHPV and CDR2 FQNQEV come from the germline V gene (reference sequence). This CDR3 contains 16 residues. V was shortened by 4 bases and J by 4 bases, with 14 bases between the two germline ends. The part of the CDR3 DNA that was read is TGTGCCAGCAGTCCTCCGGGACACATTTATAATTCGCCCCTCTAC. Its protein product is CASSPPGHIYNSPLY. The whole CDR3 sequence reads CASSPPGHIYNSPLYF.

Points on this clone: The listed genes are named as in mouse. The read ends 1 residue shy of where the CDR3 ends; the end is completed using the germline J gene. The rearrangement joins TRBV1 to TRBJ1-3; 9 bases are shared with TRBD1. The CDR3 totals 14 residues. From germline, CDR1 is NSQYPW and CDR2 LRSPGD (reference sequence). V was clipped by 4 bases and J by 2 bases; unmatched bases: 0. The CDR3 sequence: CTCSDRGPGNTLYF. CDR3 DNA (partial): TGCACCTGCAGTGACAGGGGGCCTGGAAATACGCTCTAT.

On this clone itself: Mouse gene names apply. The read gets to within 1 residue of the CDR3 end, and the germline J gene fills in the rest. The chain links TRBV26 to TRBJ2-2; 10 bases match TRBD1. Germline V lookup: CDR1 KGHPV, CDR2 FQNQEV (reference sequence). The junction had 3 bases not matched to a gene; V was cut back by 6 bases and J by 5 bases. The CDR3 extends over 14 amino acids. CDR3 DNA, as far as it was read: TGTGCCAGCAGCCGGGACAGGGGTACCGGGCAGCTCTAC. As protein: CASSRDRGTGQLY. The whole CDR3 reads CASSRDRGTGQLYF.

As to this clone: Mouse names are used for the genes. Sequencing ends 1 residue short of the CDR3 end; the germline J gene provides the rest. V gene TRBV26 combines with J gene TRBJ2-7, with D tentatively TRBD1 or TRBD2 (5 bases each). In germline, CDR1 is KGHPV, CDR2 FQNQEV (reference sequence). CDR3 length: 13 amino acids. Trimming removed 0 bases at V and 6 bases at J, with 9 bases between. The CDR3 protein is CASSLSGESEQYF. The CDR3 DNA, read in part, is TGTGCCAGCAGTCTGTCGGGGGAAAGTGAACAGTAC.

On this clone itself: The genes are named according to mouse. The read terminates 1 residue before the CDR3 end, so the remaining end is supplied by the germline J gene. The J gene is TRBJ1-4, the V gene TRBV16; D is ambiguous. Trimming stripped 5 bases from V and 4 bases from J, with 5 bases between. The CDR3 is 12 residues long. Germline lookup yields CDR1 SGHSA and CDR2 FRNQAP. Partial CDR3 DNA: TGTGCAAGCAGCAGGAACAACGAAAGATTATTT. This sequence encodes CASSRNNERLF. The whole CDR3 protein is CASSRNNERLFF.

This clone was counted between two and nine times. Gene labels here are mouse ones. The CDR3 end falls 1 residue outside the read, so it is completed with the germline J gene. The V call is TRBV1, the J call TRBJ2-2; 9 bases line up with TRBD1. CDR1 is NSQYPW, CDR2 LRSPGD, per germline (reference sequence). V lost 4 bases and J lost 6; bases outside the gene matches: 6. CDR3 size: 15 residues. The chain's CDR3 is CTCSGRDRVPGQLYF. The DNA read from the CDR3 is TGCACCTGCAGTGGCCGGGACAGGGTCCCCGGGCAGCTCTAC.

Details on this clone: Here the gene names and germline are mouse. The CDR3 end is not reached by the read, which stops 1 residue before it; the germline J gene fills it in. The chain has TRBV31 and TRBJ2-2; TRBD1 matches 12 bases. Germline V lookup: CDR1 GKSSPN, CDR2 SITVG. This CDR3 region has 16 residues. V lost 3 bases, J lost 1 base, and 3 bases stayed unmatched. The sequenced CDR3 bases are TGTGCCTGGAGCCGGGACAGGGGGCAAAACACCGGGCAGCTCTAC. The encoded protein is CAWSRDRGQNTGQLY. The CDR3 as a whole reads CAWSRDRGQNTGQLYF.

Only one count was recorded for this clone. The listed genes are named as in mouse. The CDR3 end is not reached by the read, which stops 1 residue before it; the germline J gene fills it in. V gene TRBV26 combines with J gene TRBJ2-4, with TRBD1 as a possible D gene (5 bases). Trimming stripped 3 bases from V and 0 bases from J, with 7 bases between. Germline CDR1 and CDR2: KGHPV and FQNQEV (reference sequence). The CDR3 runs 14 residues. CDR3 sequence: CASSLGDSQNTLYF. The part of the CDR3 DNA that was read is TGTGCCAGCAGTCTAGGGGATAGTCAAAACACCTTGTAC.

Only a few counts were recorded for this clone. Any gene name here is a mouse gene name. The read ends 1 residue before the CDR3 terminus; that terminus is restored from the germline J gene. V is TRBV26 and J is TRBJ1-3, with a tentative D call TRBD1 (5 bases). Trimming removed 6 bases at V and 0 bases at J, with 12 bases between. From germline, CDR1 is KGHPV and CDR2 FQNQEV (reference sequence). The CDR3 sequence is 15 residues long. The covered CDR3 bases are TGTGCCAGCAGCCGACAGCAAAATTCTGGAAATACGCTCTAT. Encoded protein: CASSRQQNSGNTLY. The entire CDR3 protein reads CASSRQQNSGNTLYF.

By sample fraction, this clone is large (0.1 to 1%). Mouse gene names and germline throughout. Read sequence stops 1 residue before the CDR3 end, and the germline J gene provides the missing end. The rearrangement links TRBV13-1 to TRBJ2-7, with 10 positions matching TRBD2. The V segment lost 2 bases and the J segment 5 bases; nucleotides outside the gene matches: 1. Germline assignment: CDR1 NSHNY and CDR2 SYGAGN. The CDR3 consists of 13 residues. The CDR3 bases that were read are TGTGCCAGCAGTGACTGGGGGGGCAATGAACAGTAC. Encoded protein: CASSDWGGNEQY. The entire CDR3 protein reads CASSDWGGNEQYF.

In this sample, this clone turned up once. Genes and germline come from the mouse. Read coverage stops 1 residue before the CDR3 terminus; the germline J gene supplies the remainder. The gene calls are TRBV15 and TRBJ2-3, with 10 bases fitting TRBD2. In germline, CDR1 is SGHND, CDR2 FRSKSL. This CDR3 has 13 residues. V lost 6 bases to trimming and J lost 4 bases; unmatched junction nucleotides: 1. The CDR3 sequence: CASRTGGTETLYF. Incomplete CDR3 DNA: TGTGCCAGCAGGACTGGGGGGACAGAAACGCTGTAT.

Of note for this clone: Each gene name is a mouse one. Read coverage stops 1 residue before the CDR3 terminus; the germline J gene supplies the remainder. The chain carries TRBV5 and TRBJ2-1; D not resolved. With 0 bases removed from V and 3 bases from J, the gap between germline ends came to 3 bases. This CDR3 is built from 13 residues. Germline-derived CDR1 and CDR2 are LGHNA and YNLKQL (reference sequence). The sequenced part of the CDR3 DNA is TGTGCCAGCAGCCAAGAGGGCTATGCTGAGCAGTTC. It translates to CASSQEGYAEQF. The entire CDR3 reads CASSQEGYAEQFF.

About this clone: Genes and germline come from the mouse. The read comes to an end 1 residue before the CDR3 does, leaving the germline J gene to fill in the end. The J gene is TRBJ2-7, the V gene TRBV5; a weak D match, TRBD2 (5 bases). In germline, CDR1 is LGHNA, CDR2 YNLKQL (reference sequence). Trimming shortened V by 4 bases and J by 0 bases, and 13 bases separated the two germline ends. This CDR3 is 15 amino acids long. CDR3 residues: CASSRPGSSSYEQYF. The sequenced CDR3 bases are TGTGCCAGCAGCCGACCTGGGTCCAGCTCCTATGAACAGTAC.

As for this clone: The genes are named according to mouse. The read falls 1 residue short of the CDR3 end, and the missing part is taken from the germline J gene. The chain links TRBV26 to TRBJ2-4; D not resolved. V was shortened by 3 bases and J by 3 bases, with 7 bases between the two germline ends. Germline V gene data show CDR1 as KGHPV and CDR2 as FQNQEV (reference sequence). This CDR3 has 13 residues. The CDR3 sequence: CASSLRQQNTLYF. The covered CDR3 bases are TGTGCCAGCAGTCTAAGGCAGCAAAACACCTTGTAC.

The table lists this clone with a few counts. Gene names are mouse gene names. The sequence runs out 1 residue before the end of the CDR3; the remainder is reconstructed from the germline J gene. The genes are TRBV26 and TRBJ1-4; TRBD1 matches 10 bases. J was trimmed by 5 bases and V by 3 bases; bases with no gene match: 3. Germline V gene data show CDR1 as KGHPV and CDR2 as FQNQEV (reference sequence). CDR3 size: 15 residues. The sequenced part of the CDR3 DNA is TGTGCCAGCAGTCTCCCGGGACAGGGGAACGAAAGATTATTT. Protein product: CASSLPGQGNERLF. In full, the CDR3 is CASSLPGQGNERLFF.

As concerns this clone: The gene names here belong to mouse. The read comes to an end 1 residue before the CDR3 does, leaving the germline J gene to fill in the end. This chain connects TRBV26 to TRBJ2-3; TRBD2 agrees at 11 bases. V lost 7 bases, J lost 3 bases, and 3 bases stayed unmatched. This CDR3 is 14 amino acids long. Germline lookup yields CDR1 KGHPV and CDR2 FQNQEV (reference sequence). The CDR3 loop reads CASTGLGGAETLYF. The part of the CDR3 DNA that was read is TGTGCCAGCACCGGACTGGGGGGCGCAGAAACGCTGTAT.

This clone is medium-sized in the sample. Mouse gene names and germline throughout. The read falls 1 residue short of the CDR3 end, and the missing part is taken from the germline J gene. The gene calls are TRBV26 and TRBJ2-7; possibly TRBD1 or TRBD2 for D (5 bases each). Trimming cost V 2 bases and J 7 bases, with 9 bases left between them. The CDR3 is 12 amino acids. Germline lookup yields CDR1 KGHPV and CDR2 FQNQEV (reference sequence). The DNA read from the CDR3 is TGTGCCAGCAGTCTGGGGGACGGGGAACAGTAC. Protein sequence: CASSLGDGEQY. The full-length CDR3 reads as CASSLGDGEQYF. Together with reference TRBV26 and TRBJ2-7, the CDR3 gives the full variable domain: NSKVIQTPRYLVKGQGQKAKMRCIPEKGHPVVFWYQQNKNNEFKFLINFQNQEVLQQIDMTEKRFSAECPSNSPCSLEIQSSEAGDSALYLCASSLGDGEQYFGPGTRLTVL.

Concerning this clone itself: Germline and genes here are mouse. The read gets to within 1 residue of the CDR3 end, and the germline J gene fills in the rest. The chain combines TRBV13-3 with TRBJ2-7; 7 nucleotides line up with TRBD2. Germline V gene data show CDR1 as NNHDY and CDR2 as SYVADS. CDR3 length: 14 residues. J lost 0 bases, V lost 5 bases, and 5 bases had no gene match. The CDR3 sequence: CASSELGSSYEQYF. The sequenced CDR3 bases are TGTGCCAGCAGCGAACTGGGGAGCTCCTATGAACAGTAC.

Of note for this clone: Germline and genes here are mouse. The read ends 1 residue early relative to the CDR3; the germline J gene fills the gap. The V and J genes are TRBV13-1 and TRBJ1-3; 7 bases map to TRBD1. Germline V gene lookup returns CDR1 NSHNY and CDR2 SYGAGN. V shed 0 bases and J 0 bases; nucleotides not matched to a gene: 3. The length of the CDR3 is 16 residues. CDR3 sequence reads: CASSDAGGASGNTLYF. Partial CDR3 DNA: TGTGCCAGCAGTGATGCAGGGGGGGCTTCTGGAAATACGCTCTAT.

As to this clone: Mouse germline and gene names are used. The DNA ends 1 residue before the CDR3 does, and the rest of the CDR3 is filled in from the germline J gene. The gene calls are TRBV19 and TRBJ2-7, with TRBD2 matching over 9 bases. This CDR3 is built from 13 residues. The J segment lost 7 bases and the V segment lost 4 bases, leaving 6 bases of the junction unmatched. The V gene's germline CDR1 is FNHDT and CDR2 SITEND (reference sequence). The part of the CDR3 DNA that was read is TGTGCCAGCAGTTTTGGGGGGGCGCCCGAACAGTAC. Translation: CASSFGGAPEQY. In full, the CDR3 reads CASSFGGAPEQYF.

Points on this clone: Here the gene names and germline are mouse. Sequencing ends 1 residue short of the CDR3 end; the germline J gene provides the rest. The genes are TRBV5 and TRBJ2-1, with D perhaps matching TRBD2 (6 bases). Per germline, CDR1 LGHNA and CDR2 YNLKQL (reference sequence). With 0 bases removed from V and 3 bases from J, the gap between germline ends came to 6 bases. The CDR3 sequence is 14 residues long. The CDR3 reads CASSQEGGYAEQFF. CDR3 DNA, as far as it was read: TGTGCCAGCAGCCAAGAGGGGGGCTATGCTGAGCAGTTC.

Details on this clone: This sequence is one base from a far larger clone and is likely a read error. Gene names are the mouse ones. With the read ending 1 residue before the CDR3 end, the germline J gene is used to fill in that end. The chain recombines TRBV26 with TRBJ1-3; D gene unclear. This CDR3 spans 12 amino acids. The germline V gene encodes CDR1 KGHPV and CDR2 FQNQEV (reference sequence). The V end was cut by 5 bases, the J end by 0 bases, with 2 bases between. This CDR3 reads CASSDSGNTLYF. CDR3 DNA, as far as it was read: TGTGCCAGCAGTGATTCTGGAAATACGCTCTAT.

Comment on this clone: Gene names are the mouse ones. Read data end 1 residue before the CDR3 end; the end is taken from the germline J gene. This chain joins TRBV1 and TRBJ1-5, with a possible D match to TRBD1 (6 bases). This CDR3 contains 16 residues. CDR1 is NSQYPW and CDR2 is LRSPGD in the germline V gene (reference sequence). With 0 bases removed from V and 4 bases from J, the gap between germline ends came to 13 bases. Partial CDR3 DNA: TGCACCTGCAGTGCAGATGGGGGACAAAAAAACCAGGCTCCGCTT. Translating it yields CTCSADGGQKNQAPL. The whole CDR3 is CTCSADGGQKNQAPLF.

A note on this clone: Mouse names are used for the genes. The read halts 1 residue ahead of the CDR3 end, with the missing end drawn from the germline J gene. The rearrangement uses TRBV12-1 and TRBJ1-3; 7 bases map to TRBD1. Per the germline V gene, CDR1 is SGHSN and CDR2 is HYEKVE. This CDR3 contains 15 residues. After removal of 2 bases from V and 1 base from J, the junction contained 4 bases not matched to a gene. The DNA read from the CDR3 is TGTGCCAGCTCTCCCTTACAGGGGTCTGGAAATACGCTCTAT. This gives the protein CASSPLQGSGNTLY. The full CDR3 is CASSPLQGSGNTLYF.

Details on this clone: All gene names here are mouse names. The DNA ends 1 residue before the CDR3 does, and the rest of the CDR3 is filled in from the germline J gene. This chain joins TRBV3 and TRBJ2-4, with D possibly being TRBD1 (6 bases). With 1 base removed from V and 4 bases from J, the gap between germline ends came to 6 bases. Germline assignment: CDR1 SNHLY and CDR2 FYNGKV (reference sequence). This CDR3 has 13 amino acids. This chain's CDR3 is CASSLDRENTLYF. Partial CDR3 DNA: TGTGCCAGCAGCTTAGACAGGGAAAACACCTTGTAC.

Points on this clone: Mouse germline and gene names are used. The sequence runs out 1 residue before the end of the CDR3; the remainder is reconstructed from the germline J gene. The rearrangement links TRBV19 to TRBJ1-1; a weak D match, TRBD1 (5 bases). V was trimmed by 2 bases and J by 2 bases, leaving 10 bases between them. Germline V gene data show CDR1 as FNHDT and CDR2 as SITEND (reference sequence). The CDR3 is 14 amino acids. CDR3 DNA, as far as it was read: TGTGCCAGCAGTATGGGGGGTGGCAACACAGAAGTCTTC. This codes for CASSMGGGNTEVF. The CDR3 in its entirety is CASSMGGGNTEVFF.

About this clone: Gene names and germline match the mouse. From the germline J gene comes the end of the CDR3, since the read stops 1 residue before it. The V gene is TRBV26, the J gene TRBJ2-7; 7 bases are shared with TRBD2. In germline, CDR1 is KGHPV, CDR2 FQNQEV (reference sequence). The CDR3 is 15 amino acids. V dropped 0 bases and J dropped 1; count of bases not matched to a gene: 3. CDR3 sequence reads: CASSLSLGVSYEQYF. Incomplete CDR3 DNA: TGTGCCAGCAGTCTGTCGCTGGGGGTATCCTATGAACAGTAC. Full variable domain (remainder filled in from reference TRBV26 and TRBJ2-7): NSKVIQTPRYLVKGQGQKAKMRCIPEKGHPVVFWYQQNKNNEFKFLINFQNQEVLQQIDMTEKRFSAECPSNSPCSLEIQSSEAGDSALYLCASSLSLGVSYEQYFGPGTRLTVL.

Comments on this clone: Any gene name here is a mouse gene name. The read stops 1 residue short of the end of the CDR3; the missing end is completed from the germline J gene. This sequence joins TRBV13-2 and TRBJ1-1; the D is unclear. The CDR3 has 13 residues. V lost 0 bases, J lost 3 bases, and 6 bases lay in between. Germline-derived CDR1 and CDR2 are NNHNN and SYGAGS (reference sequence). CDR3: CASGDAQYTEVFF. The sequenced part of the CDR3 DNA is TGTGCCAGCGGTGATGCACAATACACAGAAGTCTTC.

On this clone itself: Genes here carry mouse names. The CDR3 goes on 1 residue after the read ends, and that part is filled in from the germline J gene. The chain combines TRBV29 with TRBJ1-3; D perhaps matches TRBD1 (5 bases). Germline values: CDR1 MSHET, CDR2 SYDVDS. V lost 2 bases and J 0 bases, leaving 8 bases between the germline ends. This CDR3 is 15 amino acids long. The CDR3 region is CASSLGANSGNTLYF. The CDR3 DNA, read in part, is TGTGCTAGCAGTTTAGGGGCGAATTCTGGAAATACGCTCTAT.

Of note for this clone: Gene labels here are mouse ones. The read ends 1 residue early relative to the CDR3; the germline J gene fills the gap. The chain has TRBV20 and TRBJ2-7; tentatively, D is TRBD1 or TRBD2 (5 bases each). Trimming stripped 6 bases from V and 5 bases from J, with 8 bases between. The CDR3 runs to 10 residues. Per the germline V gene, CDR1 is GFQATS and CDR2 is STVNSAI. CDR3 sequence: CGAGEDEQYF. CDR3 DNA (partial): TGTGGTGCGGGGGAGGATGAACAGTAC.

There are a few counts of this clone. The genes and germline here are from mouse. Coverage ceases 1 residue before the CDR3 finishes, and the germline J gene fills in the end. This chain connects TRBV26 to TRBJ1-4; D is perhaps TRBD1 (6 bases). The CDR3 sequence is 14 residues long. Germline CDR1 and CDR2: KGHPV and FQNQEV (reference sequence). V was shortened by 4 bases and J by 4 bases, with 10 bases between the two germline ends. CDR3 DNA (partial): TGTGCCAGCAGTCCGGGACACCTCAACGAAAGATTATTT. Its protein is CASSPGHLNERLF. The entire CDR3 protein is CASSPGHLNERLFF. The complete variable domain, with remaining parts taken from reference TRBV26 and TRBJ1-4, reads NSKVIQTPRYLVKGQGQKAKMRCIPEKGHPVVFWYQQNKNNEFKFLINFQNQEVLQQIDMTEKRFSAECPSNSPCSLEIQSSEAGDSALYLCASSPGHLNERLFFGHGTKLSVL.